A single sample is the source of the 29 T cell receptor beta chains below, sequenced in a study of OX40 agonist ivuxolimab in advanced cancers. Assay: immunoSEQ multiplex PCR; the TCRdb copy retains only in-frame clones and omits some. The sample consists of fewer than 95,000 clones, about 90% of them appearing once. Source: CD4+ or CD8+ T cells sorted from blood, taken in a trial of the OX40 agonist ivuxolimab. The receptors come from an adult with an advanced solid tumor such as melanoma, head and neck, liver or kidney cancer.

The V gene is TRBV28, the J gene TRBJ1-1; no definite D call. Germline CDR1 MDHEN, CDR2 SYDVKM. The CDR3 has 14 residues. V lost 6 bases and J lost 3, with 14 bases in between. The CDR3 DNA reads TGTGCCAGCAGCCCACCAAATACGGACACTGAAGCTTTCTTT. Protein sequence: CASSPPNTDTEAFF. Filled out from reference TRBV28 and TRBJ1-1, the complete variable domain reads DVKVTQSSRYLVKRTGEKVFLECVQDMDHENMFWYRQDPGLGLRLIYFSYDVKMKEKGDIPEGYSVSREKKERFSLILESASTNQTSMYLCASSPPNTDTEAFFGQGTRLTVV.

This sequence joins TRBV10-3 and TRBJ2-2, with unresolved D. CDR3 length: 14 residues. Trimming cost V 8 bases and J 2 bases, with 12 bases left between them. The germline CDR1 and CDR2 sequences are ENHRY and SYGVKD. CDR3 in amino acids: CAIPGSVNTGELFF. The CDR3 nucleotides are TGTGCCATCCCCGGCAGCGTCAACACCGGGGAGCTGTTTTTT.

The genes are TRBV9 and TRBJ2-5; D gene unclear. The germline V gene has CDR1 SGDLS and CDR2 YYNGEE. V was trimmed by 0 bases and J by 0 bases, leaving 6 bases between them. The CDR3 is 14 amino acids. CDR3 nucleotide sequence: TGTGCCAGCAGCGTAGGCTGGTACCAAGAGACCCAGTACTTC. This sequence encodes CASSVGWYQETQYF.

About this clone itself: The conserved phenylalanine or tryptophan normally closing the CDR3 is absent here, so this likely arose from a read error. CDR3 coding DNA: TGTGCCAGCAGCTTAAATCGGGGTGGCGCTGAAGCTTTCCTT. It specifies CASSLNRGGAEAFL. The V call is TRBV7-2, the J call TRBJ1-1; D gene unclear. Looked up from germline, CDR1 is SGHTA and CDR2 is FQGNSA. Trimming left V 2 bases short and J 6 bases short, with 13 bases between. This CDR3 region has 14 residues.

This clone was picked up one time. The chain is built from TRBV28 and TRBJ2-3; D is possibly TRBD1 (5 bases). CDR1 is MDHEN, CDR2 SYDVKM, per germline. The CDR3 is 16 amino acids. The germline V and J ends were trimmed by 3 bases and 0 bases, with 13 bases remaining between them. CDR3 sequence reads: CASSLETASSTDTQYF. DNA of the CDR3: TGTGCCAGCAGTTTGGAGACAGCCTCTAGCACAGATACGCAGTATTTT.

The chain has TRBV5-1 and TRBJ2-3, with 14 positions matching TRBD2. The CDR3 length is 17 residues. From germline, CDR1 is SGHRS and CDR2 YFSETQ. The ends lost 4 bases at V and 3 bases at J; junction bases unmatched: 7. CDR3 loop: CASSRGLAGVGTDTQYF. CDR3 nucleotide sequence: TGCGCCAGCAGCAGGGGACTAGCGGGAGTGGGGACAGATACGCAGTATTTT.

The genes are TRBV4-3 and TRBJ1-4, with 7 bases identical to TRBD1. The CDR3 covers 15 residues. J was trimmed by 7 bases and V by 2 bases; bases with no gene match: 7. Germline assignment: CDR1 LGHNA and CDR2 YSLEER. The CDR3 reads CASSQNPGGGEKLFF. The CDR3 DNA is TGCGCCAGCAGCCAAAACCCAGGGGGTGGTGAAAAACTGTTTTTT.

The V and J genes are TRBV7-9 and TRBJ2-5; TRBD2 might be the D (6 bases). Per the germline V gene, CDR1 is SEHNR and CDR2 is FQNEAQ (reference sequence). The length of the CDR3 is 13 residues. Deletions cut 3 bases from V and 5 bases from J, with 10 bases between. The CDR3 here is CASSFGGWETQYF. CDR3 nucleotide sequence: TGTGCCAGCAGCTTCGGGGGATGGGAGACCCAGTACTTC.

The chain carries TRBV7-8 and TRBJ1-2; D is ambiguous. Germline V CDR1 and CDR2: SGHVS, FQNEAQ. V dropped 3 bases and J dropped 4 bases, with 6 bases sitting between them. The CDR3 length is 12 residues. The CDR3 sequence is CASSLGFYGYTF. In nucleotides, the CDR3 is TGTGCCAGCAGCTTGGGATTCTATGGCTACACCTTC.

The chain links TRBV7-3 to TRBJ2-4; D is tentatively TRBD1 or TRBD2 (7 bases each). Trimming pared 4 bases from V and 0 bases from J, leaving 19 bases between. CDR1 and CDR2 from the germline V gene are SGHTA and FQGTGA. CDR3 length: 18 amino acids. The CDR3 loop reads CASSSQGGLSLAKNIQYF. The CDR3 DNA reads as TGTGCCAGCAGCTCCCAGGGGGGGCTGAGCCTAGCCAAAAACATTCAGTACTTC.

The V call is TRBV7-9, the J call TRBJ1-1, with no clear D. CDR3 length: 14 residues. CDR1 and CDR2 from the germline V gene are SEHNR and FQNEAQ (reference sequence). Trimming left V 0 bases short and J 1 base short, with 6 bases between. CDR3 sequence (DNA): TGTGCCAGCAGCTTAGCACGGGGGAACACTGAAGCTTTCTTT. Protein product: CASSLARGNTEAFF.

This chain uses TRBV27 with TRBJ2-1; TRBD2 might be the D (7 bases). Germline values: CDR1 MNHEY, CDR2 SMNVEV (reference sequence). The V and J ends lost 4 bases and 15 bases respectively, with 19 bases between them. The CDR3 is 13 amino acids. DNA for the CDR3: TGTGCCAGCAGTTCCGCGCGGGGGCGTGGGCGGTTCTTC. This encodes CASSSARGRGRFF.

The chain combines TRBV30 with TRBJ2-7, with 9 bases that match TRBD2. This CDR3 has 15 amino acids. Trimming at V came to 2 bases and at J to 6 bases, leaving 11 bases not matched to a gene. Germline lookup yields CDR1 GTSNPN and CDR2 SVGIG (reference sequence). The CDR3 coding sequence is TGTGCCTGGAGTCCGACAGCGGGAGGCTCTTCCGAGCAGTACTTC. Translation: CAWSPTAGGSSEQYF.

This chain links TRBV4-3 with TRBJ2-1, with D hard to call. The V end lost 3 bases, the J end lost 0 bases, and 15 bases lay between the germline ends. The CDR3 totals 17 residues. The germline CDR1 and CDR2 sequences are LGHNA and YSLEER. CDR3 coding DNA: TGCGCCAGCAGCCAGAATCCGCTCAGTAGCTCCTACAATGAGCAGTTCTTC. Protein product: CASSQNPLSSSYNEQFF.

The count of this clone is one. V is TRBV11-2 and J is TRBJ2-7, with D possibly TRBD2 on 6 matching bases. Germline CDR1 reads SGHAT; CDR2 reads FQNNGV. The CDR3 consists of 14 residues. V gave up 5 bases and J gave up 6 bases, with 17 bases separating them. The CDR3 nucleotides are TGTGCCAGCAGCCCACTGTACGGGAGACGCGAGCAGTACTTC. Translating gives CASSPLYGRREQYF.

The chain employs TRBV7-2 and TRBJ2-7; 8 bases line up with TRBD1. V trimming: 6 bases; J trimming: 1 base; junction bases outside the gene matches: 8. This CDR3 contains 15 residues. In germline, CDR1 is SGHTA, CDR2 FQGNSA. CDR3 sequence (DNA): TGTGCCAGCAGGCATCCCGGGACAGGATCCTACGAGCAGTACTTC. This translates into CASRHPGTGSYEQYF.

The CDR3 protein is CASSSDRGSEQYF. The DNA for the CDR3 is TGTGCCAGCAGCTCAGACAGGGGCTCCGAGCAGTACTTC. The V call is TRBV7-3, the J call TRBJ2-7; 8 nucleotides line up with TRBD1. Germline V CDR1 and CDR2: SGHTA, FQGTGA. The CDR3 spans 13 residues. J was trimmed by 6 bases and V by 4 bases; bases with no gene match: 5.

This clone was recorded once. V and J are TRBV5-5 and TRBJ1-3; 9 nucleotides match TRBD1. Trimming cost V 2 bases and J 0 bases; bases outside gene matches: 3. Germline values: CDR1 SGHKS, CDR2 YYEKEE (reference sequence). This CDR3 region has 16 residues. This CDR3 is CASSLQGAFSGNTIYF. CDR3 DNA sequence: TGTGCCAGCAGCTTACAGGGGGCCTTCTCTGGAAACACCATATATTTT.

In this sample, this clone turned up once. This chain links TRBV19 with TRBJ2-7; tentative D call: TRBD2 (7 bases). The V and J ends lost 4 bases and 1 base respectively, with 14 bases between them. Germline V gives CDR1 LNHDA, CDR2 SQIVND (reference sequence). CDR3 length equals 15 residues. CDR3 loop: CASSTEGGLSYEQYF. Here the CDR3 DNA reads TGTGCCAGTAGTACCGAGGGGGGGCTGTCCTACGAGCAGTACTTC.

This chain connects TRBV7-2 to TRBJ1-5; D perhaps matches TRBD1 (5 bases). V lost 2 bases and J 0 bases, leaving 11 bases between the germline ends. Germline V lookup: CDR1 SGHTA, CDR2 FQGNSA. CDR3 length: 16 residues. Written as DNA, the CDR3 is TGTGCCAGCAGCTTAATAGGGACTAATAGCAATCAGCCCCAGCATTTT. This codes for CASSLIGTNSNQPQHF. Full variable domain (missing parts from reference TRBV7-2 and TRBJ1-5): GAGVSQSPSNKVTEKGKDVELRCDPISGHTALYWYRQSLGQGLEFLIYFQGNSAPDKSGLPSDRFSAERTGGSVSTLTIQRTQQEDSAVYLCASSLIGTNSNQPQHFGDGTRLSIL.

This chain links TRBV11-3 with TRBJ2-3; D might be TRBD1 or TRBD2, each matching 5 bases. CDR3 size: 16 residues. Trimming shortened V by 3 bases and J by 3 bases, and 16 bases separated the two germline ends. Germline values: CDR1 SGHNT, CDR2 YENEEA. The CDR3, as DNA: TGTGCCAGCAGCTTCCCGGGTGGGGGAAGTACAGATACGCAGTATTTT. This gives the protein CASSFPGGGSTDTQYF.

The V call is TRBV5-6, the J call TRBJ1-2; 9 bases align to TRBD1. The junction had 8 bases not matched to a gene; V was cut back by 1 base and J by 7 bases. The germline gives CDR1 SGHDT, CDR2 YYEEEE. This CDR3 spans 15 amino acids. The CDR3, as DNA: TGTGCCAGCAGCTTGTGGGACAGGGTCGTAAGTGGCTACACCTTC. It is translated as CASSLWDRVVSGYTF.

The gene calls are TRBV23-1 and TRBJ1-2; D perhaps matches TRBD1 (5 bases). TRBV23-1 is identified as an open reading frame with a role that is uncertain. The CDR3 sequence is 14 residues long. The V and J ends lost 2 bases and 6 bases respectively, with 13 bases between them. CDR3 protein: CASSQLRQSHGYTF. The CDR3 nucleotides read TGCGCCAGCAGTCAACTCCGACAGTCTCATGGCTACACCTTC.

The gene calls are TRBV11-3 and TRBJ1-1, with D unclear. The CDR3 sequence is 14 residues long. Between the trimmed V and J ends, which lost 5 bases and 2 bases, there was a span of 12 bases. CDR1 SGHNT and CDR2 YENEEA come from the germline V gene. The CDR3 sequence is CASSPLFTNTEAFF. The CDR3 DNA follows: TGTGCCAGCAGCCCACTATTTACTAACACTGAAGCTTTCTTT.

This sequence joins TRBV13 and TRBJ2-3; TRBD2 agrees at 9 bases. The CDR3 has 15 residues. Germline loops: CDR1 PRHDT, CDR2 FYEKMQ (reference sequence). V was pared by 5 bases and J by 2 bases, with 5 bases of the junction left unmatched. The CDR3 spells CASSPRGRATDTQYF. In nucleotides, the CDR3 is TGTGCCAGCAGCCCCCGCGGGAGGGCCACAGATACGCAGTATTTT.

The table lists this clone with a count of one. In DNA, the CDR3 is TGTGCCAGCAGGGCAGGACAATTCTTTGGGGATACGCAGTATTTT. It encodes CASRAGQFFGDTQYF. The genes are TRBV2 and TRBJ2-3; D is perhaps TRBD1 (5 bases). Germline V gene lookup returns CDR1 SNHLY and CDR2 FYNNEI. V was trimmed by 6 bases and J by 6 bases, leaving 19 bases between them. The CDR3 is 15 amino acids. The variable domain in full, with the rest retrieved from reference TRBV2 and TRBJ2-3, is EPEVTQTPSHQVTQMGQEVILRCVPISNHLYFYWYRQILGQKVEFLVSFYNNEISEKSEIFDDQFSVERPDGSNFTLKIRSTKLEDSAMYFCASRAGQFFGDTQYFGPGTRLTVL.

This clone was seen only once. This sequence joins TRBV30 and TRBJ1-2; weak D call: TRBD1 (5 bases). The CDR3 has 13 amino acids. Trimming took off 2 bases at V and 7 bases at J, with 14 bases between the two ends. Germline lookup yields CDR1 GTSNPN and CDR2 SVGIG (reference sequence). CDR3 region: CAWSLKGLSGYTF. CDR3 nucleotide sequence: TGTGCCTGGAGTTTAAAGGGGTTAAGTGGCTACACCTTC.

The V call is TRBV5-1, the J call TRBJ1-1; D is undetermined. V lost 0 bases and J lost 3, with 9 bases in between. The CDR3 extends over 14 amino acids. Germline V gives CDR1 SGHRS, CDR2 YFSETQ. CDR3 in DNA: TGCGCCAGCAGCTTGGGAACAGAAGACACTGAAGCTTTCTTT. Protein: CASSLGTEDTEAFF. Variable domain in full (rest from reference TRBV5-1 and TRBJ1-1): KAGVTQTPRYLIKTRGQQVTLSCSPISGHRSVSWYQQTPGQGLQFLFEYFSETQRNKGNFPGRFSGRQFSNSRSEMNVSTLELGDSALYLCASSLGTEDTEAFFGQGTRLTVV.

The V and J genes are TRBV7-2 and TRBJ2-2, with TRBD1 identical over 7 bases. From germline, CDR1 is SGHTA and CDR2 FQGNSA. The CDR3 runs to 14 residues. V was pared by 5 bases and J by 5 bases, with 5 bases of the junction left unmatched. CDR3 sequence: CASSRTRGTGELFF. The CDR3, as DNA: TGTGCCAGCAGCCGCACCAGGGGGACCGGGGAGCTGTTTTTT.